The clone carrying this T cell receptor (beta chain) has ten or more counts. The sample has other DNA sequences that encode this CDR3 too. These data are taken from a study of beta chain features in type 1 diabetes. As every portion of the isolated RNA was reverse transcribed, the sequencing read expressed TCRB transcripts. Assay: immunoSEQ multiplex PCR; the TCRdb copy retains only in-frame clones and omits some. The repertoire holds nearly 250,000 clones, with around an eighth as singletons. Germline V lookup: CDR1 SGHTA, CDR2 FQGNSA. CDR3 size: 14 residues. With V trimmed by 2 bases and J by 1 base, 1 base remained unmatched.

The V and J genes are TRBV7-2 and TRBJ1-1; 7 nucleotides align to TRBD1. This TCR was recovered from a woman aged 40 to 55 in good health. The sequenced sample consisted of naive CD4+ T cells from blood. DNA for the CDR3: TGTGCCAGCAGCTTAAGGGACAGGAACACTGAAGCTTTCTTT. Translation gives CASSLRDRNTEAFF.